This is a list of T cell receptor beta chains from one sample in a study of T cell repertoires in cytomegalovirus infection. TCRdb called the reads again in MiXCR, with one record for every CDR3 protein. The sample holds over 300,000 distinct CDR3 sequences, 8% to 9.5% seen once. Sequencing was done on a sample of PBMCs. The receptors originated from a human donor in good health (CMV status not recorded). Some clones in this sample may be carry-over from other donors' samples. The CDR3 runs from the conserved cysteine through the conserved F or W. The D gene is left open where the match is weak.

TRBV7-9	-	CASSIGDSPLHF
TRBV15	-	CATSRQDSLLSSDTQYF
TRBV11-3	TRBD1	CASSLERQGSYNSPLHF
TRBV5-8	-	CASSNGHRSNTEAFF
TRBV2	-	CASSEREEQPQHF
TRBV10-3	-	CAISGGDYEQYF
TRBV7-2	-	CASSLVGANNQPQHF
TRBV7-2	-	CASSLNGGPGYNEQFF
TRBV7-2	-	CASSPGWGTVNTEAFF
TRBV7-2	-	CASSLGTLGISGNTIYF
TRBV10-3	TRBD2	CAISERAGAYEQYF
TRBV6-1	-	CASSQAGRANTEAFF
TRBV6-2/TRBV6-3	TRBD2	CASSPLAGGQHEQYF
TRBV13	-	CASSGRGANSGANVLTF
TRBV19	-	CASSIDATANTEAFF
TRBV18	TRBD2	CASSLGTSGKNEQFF
TRBV7-3	TRBD2	CASSLSSGRNTGELFF
TRBV7-8	-	CASSLVGHNSGNTIYF
TRBV7-2	-	CASSLGGYGNTIYF
TRBV7-6	-	CASSRGHTNTGELFF
TRBV6-6	TRBD2	CASIYSGSSYEQYF
TRBV7-8	-	CASSPFGQYNEQFF
TRBV12-3/TRBV12-4	TRBD1	CASSRTGSIASGNTIYF